This T cell receptor beta chain was sequenced in a study of shared clonotypes between healthy human individuals. Study outcomes and limitations: Generally, naive subsets (rather than memory subsets) showed larger estimated richness. With few donors, the genetic and exposure-history diversity represented was limited. Against clonotypes common to all four donors, non-shared ones had lower generation probabilities.

Using immunoSEQ multiplex PCR, the repertoire was profiled, and TCRdb retains in-frame clones only, with some absent. The data hold 2 million to 3 million clones, with over 85% observed a single time. This clone was found once. Its target is unknown. Per the germline V gene, CDR1 is GTSNPN and CDR2 is SVGIG (reference sequence). The CDR3 runs 18 residues. V trimming: 2 bases; J trimming: 3 bases; junction bases outside the gene matches: 13. The chain has TRBV30 and TRBJ2-3, with 11 bases identical to TRBD2. Sequences were obtained from naive CD4+ T cells from PBMCs. The subset is: CD45RA+ positively selected. The sequence came from a man aged 18 to 30 in good health. Some clones in this sample may be carry-over from other donors' samples. The CDR3: CAWSTPPGLAVLTDTQYF. The CDR3 DNA sequence: TGTGCCTGGAGTACCCCTCCGGGACTAGCGGTACTAACAGATACGCAGTATTTT.